A single sample gave rise to the 9 T cell receptor beta chains below, sequenced in a study of chemoradiotherapy in HPV16-positive cancers. Repertoires were generated with immunoSEQ multiplex PCR, while TCRdb's copy carries only in-frame clones and drops some. The table lists roughly 2,900 clones, around 82% of them singletons. This sample comprised tumor tissue, obtained from a patient who underwent chemoradiotherapy. The receptors shown here come from a human donor with HPV-associated anogenital cancer.

The chain joins TRBV4-1 to TRBJ1-3; D remains ambiguous. CDR1 is MGHRA and CDR2 is YSYEKL in the germline V gene. V lost 4 bases and J 0 bases, leaving 16 bases between the germline ends. This CDR3 has 17 amino acids. Here the CDR3 DNA reads TGCGCCAGCAGCCGAGACGACCCGACGGTCTCTGGAAACACCATATATTTT. It codes for CASSRDDPTVSGNTIYF.

The CDR3 bases are TGTGCCAGCAGTTACCGGGAGGCCGCCGGGGATACGCAGTATTTT. Translated: CASSYREAAGDTQYF. The chain joins TRBV6-6 to TRBJ2-3; 7 positions match TRBD2. In germline, CDR1 is MNHNY, CDR2 SVGAGI (reference sequence). The CDR3 consists of 15 residues. J was trimmed by 6 bases and V by 2 bases; bases with no gene match: 8.

This clone was picked up a small number of times. The CDR3 nucleotides read TGTGCCAGCAGTGAAGCTAGCGGGGGGCAAGAGACCCAGTACTTC. Translation: CASSEASGGQETQYF. The chain is built from TRBV6-1 and TRBJ2-5; 10 bases map to TRBD2. J gave up 2 bases and V 0 bases, and 0 bases lay outside the gene matches. The CDR3 is made up of 15 amino acids. CDR1 MNHNS and CDR2 SASEGT come from the germline V gene.

This chain connects TRBV5-6 to TRBJ1-2, with TRBD1 identical over 9 bases. Losses at the gene ends were 0 bases for V and 4 bases for J; bases not matched to a gene: 4. The CDR3 has 15 amino acids. Germline V lookup: CDR1 SGHDT, CDR2 YYEEEE. The CDR3 DNA is TGTGCCAGCAGCTTGGGAGGGACAGGGAGCTATGGCTACACCTTC. Translated, it gives CASSLGGTGSYGYTF. Looking up the rest from reference TRBV5-6 and TRBJ1-2 gives the full variable domain: DAGVTQSPTHLIKTRGQQVTLRCSPKSGHDTVSWYQQALGQGPQFIFQYYEEEERQRGNFPDRFSGHQFPNYSSELNVNALLLGDSALYLCASSLGGTGSYGYTFGSGTRLTVV.

The chain uses TRBV6-1 and TRBJ2-1; D not certain. Per the germline V gene, CDR1 is MNHNS and CDR2 is SASEGT. The CDR3 length is 13 residues. With 2 bases removed from V and 5 bases from J, the gap between germline ends came to 7 bases. CDR3 in DNA: TGTGCCAGCAGTGAATTTTCGCACAATGAGCAGTTCTTC. Translating gives CASSEFSHNEQFF.

This chain's CDR3 is CASSLAGAGELFF. CDR3 coding DNA: TGTGCCAGCAGCTTAGCAGGCGCCGGGGAGCTGTTTTTT. The rearrangement joins TRBV7-3 to TRBJ2-2; D is unclear. The CDR3 is made up of 13 amino acids. Germline CDR1 SGHTA, CDR2 FQGTGA. V dropped 2 bases and J dropped 6 bases, with 7 bases sitting between them.

The chain uses TRBV28 and TRBJ1-1; 7 bases map to TRBD1. The germline CDR1 and CDR2 sequences are MDHEN and SYDVKM. Losses at the gene ends were 1 base for V and 7 bases for J; bases not matched to a gene: 12. The CDR3 sequence is 16 residues long. In DNA, the CDR3 is TGTGCCAGCAGTTTATCTCTGACAGGGAGCGGCCTTGAAGCTTTCTTT. Protein product: CASSLSLTGSGLEAFF. Drawing the rest from reference TRBV28 and TRBJ1-1, the complete variable domain is DVKVTQSSRYLVKRTGEKVFLECVQDMDHENMFWYRQDPGLGLRLIYFSYDVKMKEKGDIPEGYSVSREKKERFSLILESASTNQTSMYLCASSLSLTGSGLEAFFGQGTRLTVV.

V usage is TRBV4-3 and J usage is TRBJ2-6; D not resolved. Germline-derived CDR1 and CDR2 are LGHNA and YSLEER. The CDR3 totals 16 residues. V was clipped by 0 bases and J by 0 bases, with 6 bases between them. Here the CDR3 reads CASSQDHSSGANVLTF. For the CDR3, the DNA is TGCGCCAGCAGCCAAGATCACAGCTCTGGGGCCAACGTCCTGACTTTC.

This sequence joins TRBV2 and TRBJ2-7; D is uncertain. V was clipped by 4 bases and J by 3 bases, with 10 bases between them. The germline gives CDR1 SNHLY, CDR2 FYNNEI. The CDR3 has 13 residues. For the CDR3, the DNA is TGTGCCAGCAGTGGAGAATCGGGCTACGAGCAGTACTTC. This codes for CASSGESGYEQYF.